The present entry profiles one T cell receptor beta chain with its context. Its antigen has not been determined. No qualities accompany the bases; no much larger clone lies one base away. The source of the sample is a study of OX40 agonist ivuxolimab in advanced cancers. Turning to the overall study: Ivuxolimab, which targeted the costimulatory receptor OX40 (CD134), was an agonistic, fully human IgG2 monoclonal antibody. Intravenous ivuxolimab was administered to patients every 2 weeks at six dose levels: 0.01, 0.1, 0.3, 1.5, 3 and 10 mg/kg. Of the 52 patients in dose escalation, 19 had hepatocellular carcinoma, about 15 had melanoma, 9 had renal cell carcinoma and 9 had head and neck cancer. The dose-escalation cohort was 80% to 90% male with a mean age of roughly 62 years, ranging from roughly 23 to 80. Patients were allowed to have had prior anti-PD-1, anti-PD-L1 or anti-CTLA-4 therapy, and 30% to 50% of the dose-escalation patients had previously received checkpoint inhibitors. Partial responses were achieved by three dose-escalation patients, of whom one had hepatocellular carcinoma and two had cutaneous melanoma. Peripheral TCRbeta sequencing was intended to test whether TCR sequence diversity was altered and clonal T-cell expansion was caused by ivuxolimab. The monotherapy dose-escalation portion (N ≈ 52 patients) of the phase I ivuxolimab trial is reported in the paper.

What the authors observed across the whole study: After ivuxolimab, CD8+ T cells had more expanded clones than CD4+ T cells on average. In the 0.1-3.0 mg/kg groups, partial responders had among the lowest normalized peripheral clonal expansion, particularly in CD8+ T cells. Low levels of normalized T-cell clonal expansion were also seen in some patients who did not respond. The antigen specificity of the clonally expanded peripheral T cells was not determined. At doses of 0.1 to 3.0 mg/kg, clonal expansion of both CD4+ and CD8+ blood T cells was observed from baseline to week 6.

V ends up 1 base short and J 8 bases short, with an unmatched junction base count of 18. The CDR3, cysteine through phenylalanine, is 19 amino acids long. Solely the CDR3 DNA is kept, with 57 bases framed from the first base. CDR1 and CDR2 (KGHSH, LQKENI) derive from the germline V gene. For sequencing of the TCRbeta CDR3 region, genomic DNA was extracted from the sorted cells. The immunoSEQ Assay was used for sequencing of TCRbeta CDR3 regions. Sourced from immuneACCESS, this table was stored by TCRdb with only in-frame sequences that have V and J called. A share of the clones is absent; for the studies checked, an unresolved V gene accounts for under half, and the remainder has no known explanation. Counted in this sample were roughly 49,000 clones; 80% to 90% of them appeared once. The ten largest clones add up to less than 3.5% of the sample. The trial excluded patients who had a history of autoimmune disease or who were on systemic immunosuppression. Peripheral blood for TCR sequencing was collected from all dose cohorts at baseline, on cycle 4 day 1, and on cycle 7 day 1. Samples came from an open-label, multicenter, first-in-human phase I dose-escalation trial of ivuxolimab. Adults with locally advanced or metastatic melanoma, renal cell carcinoma, hepatocellular carcinoma or head and neck squamous cell carcinoma were enrolled in the trial. CD4+ and CD8+ T cells were sorted separately from peripheral blood before TCR sequencing.

This sequence uses TRBV18 and TRBJ2-1, and 9 junctional nucleotides match TRBD2. Here the sequenced sample was CD4+ or CD8+ T cells sorted from blood, taken in a trial of the OX40 agonist ivuxolimab. This clonotype was sampled from an adult with an advanced solid tumor such as melanoma, head and neck, liver or kidney cancer. The CDR3: CASSPQPPDWRGGPDEQFF. The DNA reads TGTGCCAGCTCACCACAGCCCCCAGACTGGCGGGGGGGCCCCGATGAGCAGTTCTTC.